One sample yielded the 10 T cell receptor beta chains listed below, sequenced in a study of patients and donors after allogeneic stem cell transplantation. One entry per CDR3 protein, called by TCRdb with MiXCR from the RT-PCR reads. The sample gives about 2,600 distinct CDR3 sequences, roughly 15% of which show up once; 15% to 20% is in the top ten. Sequencing was done on a sample of blood, either unsorted or a sorted T cell fraction (not recorded which). These receptors originate from a human donor who was either an allogeneic HSCT recipient or a stem cell or donor lymphocyte infusion donor (not recorded which). It is not recorded whose cells these are; they may come from a transplant donor.

The V gene is TRBV20-1, the J gene TRBJ2-7; TRBD1 matches at 9 bases. The CDR3 contains 14 residues. V was pared by 6 bases and J by 2 bases, with 8 bases of the junction left unmatched. CDR1 and CDR2 (germline): DFQATT, SNEGSKA (reference sequence). The CDR3 nucleotides read TGCAGTGCAGGGCCGGGACAGGGTCCCTACGAGCAGTACTTC. This encodes CSAGPGQGPYEQYF.

This chain uses TRBV12-3 or TRBV12-4 with TRBJ1-4, with TRBD1 matching 7 bases. The junction had 9 bases not matched to a gene; V was cut back by 7 bases and J by 10 bases. This CDR3 has 13 residues. In DNA, the CDR3 is TGTGCCAGCAATAAACAGGGGTTGGGAAAACTGTTTTTT. Amino acids: CASNKQGLGKLFF.

This clonotype is medium-sized (0.01 to 0.1%) in the sample. The chain couples TRBV5-1 to TRBJ1-1; the D is unclear. Trimming cost V 5 bases and J 0 bases, with 8 bases left between them. The CDR3 extends over 13 amino acids. CDR1 and CDR2 (germline): SGHRS, YFSETQ. For the CDR3, the DNA is TGCGCCAGCAGGTACAGCATGAACACTGAAGCTTTCTTT. Translating gives CASRYSMNTEAFF. Full variable domain (remainder filled in from reference TRBV5-1 and TRBJ1-1): KAGVTQTPRYLIKTRGQQVTLSCSPISGHRSVSWYQQTPGQGLQFLFEYFSETQRNKGNFPGRFSGRQFSNSRSEMNVSTLELGDSALYLCASRYSMNTEAFFGQGTRLTVV.

The CDR3 region is CASVALSNTGELFF. Written as DNA, the CDR3 is TGCGCCAGCGTAGCGTTGTCGAACACCGGGGAGCTGTTTTTT. This chain links TRBV5-1 with TRBJ2-2, with D possibly being TRBD2 (5 bases). Germline assignment: CDR1 SGHRS and CDR2 YFSETQ. This CDR3 has 14 residues. Trimming stripped 7 bases from V and 0 bases from J, with 10 bases between.

By sample fraction, this clonotype is large (0.1 to 1%). This sequence joins TRBV7-3 and TRBJ2-4; 10 nucleotides agree with TRBD1. V lost 5 bases to trimming and J lost 8 bases; unmatched junction nucleotides: 12. The CDR3 is made up of 16 amino acids. CDR1 is SGHTA, CDR2 FQGTGA, per germline. CDR3 sequence reads: CASSLGTGDSKDIQYF. The CDR3 DNA sequence: TGTGCCAGCAGCCTAGGGACAGGGGACTCAAAGGACATTCAGTACTTC.

This clonotype is deemed medium-sized. This rearrangement joins TRBV28 to TRBJ2-1, with 8 bases fitting TRBD2. The V segment lost 2 bases and the J segment 4 bases; nucleotides outside the gene matches: 4. CDR3 length: 15 amino acids. Looked up from germline, CDR1 is MDHEN and CDR2 is SYDVKM. The CDR3 loop is CASSLSGRGYNEQFF. DNA of the CDR3: TGTGCCAGCAGTTTAAGCGGGAGAGGGTACAATGAGCAGTTCTTC.

The sample holds one count of this clonotype. The rearrangement uses TRBV20-1 and TRBJ1-6; 7 nucleotides line up with TRBD1. In germline, CDR1 is DFQATT, CDR2 SNEGSKA (reference sequence). Unmatched junction bases numbered 9, after V lost 5 bases and J lost 8 bases. The CDR3 runs to 14 residues. Written as DNA, the CDR3 is TGCAGTGCTCCCCAAGACAGGGAAGATTCACCCCTCCACTTT. This translates into CSAPQDREDSPLHF.

This clonotype appeared a few times. The chain is built from TRBV5-5 and TRBJ2-7, with 8 bases identical to TRBD2. J lost 6 bases, V lost 4 bases, and 3 bases had no gene match. CDR3 length equals 12 residues. Germline V CDR1 and CDR2: SGHKS, YYEKEE (reference sequence). The CDR3 region is CASSPGTSEQYF. For the CDR3, the DNA is TGTGCCAGCAGCCCCGGGACTAGCGAGCAGTACTTC.

The genes are TRBV7-2 and TRBJ1-4; a weak D match, TRBD1 (5 bases). Germline V gene sequence: CDR1 SGHTA, CDR2 FQGNSA. This CDR3 has 15 amino acids. Trimming removed 1 base from V and 5 bases from J, with 11 bases in between. CDR3 in amino acids: CASSLGQGWNEKLFF. DNA of the CDR3: TGTGCCAGCAGCTTAGGGCAGGGATGGAATGAAAAACTGTTTTTT.

The V gene is TRBV28, the J gene TRBJ1-1; no definite D call. The CDR3 is 14 residues long. The V end lost 1 base, the J end lost 6 bases, and 12 bases lay between the germline ends. Germline V gene lookup returns CDR1 MDHEN and CDR2 SYDVKM. CDR3 in amino acids: CASSLSRMGAEAFF. CDR3 DNA sequence: TGTGCCAGCAGTTTATCCCGAATGGGCGCTGAAGCTTTCTTT.